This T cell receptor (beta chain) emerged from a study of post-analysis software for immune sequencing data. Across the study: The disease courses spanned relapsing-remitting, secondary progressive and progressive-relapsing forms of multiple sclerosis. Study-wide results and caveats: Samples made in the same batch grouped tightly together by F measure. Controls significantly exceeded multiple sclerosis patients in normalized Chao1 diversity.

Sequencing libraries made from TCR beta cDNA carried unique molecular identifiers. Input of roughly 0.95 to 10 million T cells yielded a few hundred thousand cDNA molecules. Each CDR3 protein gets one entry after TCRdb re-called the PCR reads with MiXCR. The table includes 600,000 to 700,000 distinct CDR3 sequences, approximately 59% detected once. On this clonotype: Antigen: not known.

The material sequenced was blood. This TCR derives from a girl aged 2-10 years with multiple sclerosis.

The CDR3 bases are TGCGCCAGCGCTTACAGGGGTGATGGGTCCTACGAGCAGTACTTC. Protein product: CASAYRGDGSYEQYF. The chain joins TRBV10-1 to TRBJ2-7; 7 bases map to TRBD1. The junction had 11 bases not matched to a gene; V was cut back by 8 bases and J by 1 base. This CDR3 contains 15 residues. Looked up from germline, CDR1 is WNHNN and CDR2 is SYGVQD (reference sequence).